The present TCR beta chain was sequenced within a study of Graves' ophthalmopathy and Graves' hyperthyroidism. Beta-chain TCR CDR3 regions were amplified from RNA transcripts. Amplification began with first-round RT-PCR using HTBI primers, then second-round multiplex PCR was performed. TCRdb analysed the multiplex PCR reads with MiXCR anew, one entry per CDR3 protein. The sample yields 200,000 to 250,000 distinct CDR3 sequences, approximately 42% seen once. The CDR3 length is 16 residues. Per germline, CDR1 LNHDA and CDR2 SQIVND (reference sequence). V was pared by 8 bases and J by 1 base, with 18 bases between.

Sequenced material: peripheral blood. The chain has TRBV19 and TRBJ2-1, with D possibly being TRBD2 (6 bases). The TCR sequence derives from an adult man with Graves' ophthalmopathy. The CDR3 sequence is CASRGWTGASYNEQFF. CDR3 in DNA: TGTGCCAGTCGGGGGTGGACGGGAGCATCCTACAATGAGCAGTTCTTC. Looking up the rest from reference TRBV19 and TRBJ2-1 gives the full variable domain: DGGITQSPKYLFRKEGQNVTLSCEQNLNHDAMYWYRQDPGQGLRLIYYSQIVNDFQKGDIAEGYSVSREKKESFPLTVTSAQKNPTAFYLCASRGWTGASYNEQFFGPGTRLTVL.